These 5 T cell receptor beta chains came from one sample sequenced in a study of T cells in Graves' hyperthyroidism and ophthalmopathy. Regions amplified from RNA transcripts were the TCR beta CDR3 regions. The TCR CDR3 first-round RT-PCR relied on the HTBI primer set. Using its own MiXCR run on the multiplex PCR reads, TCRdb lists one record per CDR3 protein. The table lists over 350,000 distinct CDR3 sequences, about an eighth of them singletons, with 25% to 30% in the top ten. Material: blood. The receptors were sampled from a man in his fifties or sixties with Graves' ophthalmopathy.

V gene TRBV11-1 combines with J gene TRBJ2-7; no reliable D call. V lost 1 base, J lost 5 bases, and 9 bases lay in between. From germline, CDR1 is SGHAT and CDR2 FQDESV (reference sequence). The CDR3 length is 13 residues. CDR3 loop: CASSLGEKDEQYF. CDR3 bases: TGTGCCAGCAGCTTAGGGGAAAAGGACGAGCAGTACTTC.

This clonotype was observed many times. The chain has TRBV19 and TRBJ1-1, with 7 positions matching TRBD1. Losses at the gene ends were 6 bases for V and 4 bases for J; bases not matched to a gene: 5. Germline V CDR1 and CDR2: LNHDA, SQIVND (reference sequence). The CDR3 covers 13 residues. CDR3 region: CASREAGGTEAFF. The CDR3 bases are TGTGCCAGTAGGGAGGCAGGGGGCACTGAAGCTTTCTTT.

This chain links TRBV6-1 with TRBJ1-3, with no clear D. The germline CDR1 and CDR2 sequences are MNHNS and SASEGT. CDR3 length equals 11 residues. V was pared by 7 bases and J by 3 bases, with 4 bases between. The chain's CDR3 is CASTRGNTIYF. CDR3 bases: TGTGCCAGCACCCGTGGAAACACCATATATTTT.

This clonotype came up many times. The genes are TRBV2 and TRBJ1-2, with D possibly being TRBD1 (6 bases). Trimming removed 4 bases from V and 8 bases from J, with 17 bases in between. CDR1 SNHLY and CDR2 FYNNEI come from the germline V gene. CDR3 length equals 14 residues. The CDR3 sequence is CASSAGTKTRGYTF. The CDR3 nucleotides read TGTGCCAGCAGTGCGGGGACAAAAACTCGCGGCTACACCTTC.

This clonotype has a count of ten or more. CDR3 region: CASSFGRTGGELFF. Here the CDR3 DNA reads TGTGCCAGCAGCTTCGGCAGGACGGGCGGGGAGCTGTTTTTT. The chain has TRBV11-2 and TRBJ2-2; D is undetermined. V shed 3 bases and J shed 7 bases, with 12 bases lying between them. Germline CDR1 and CDR2: SGHAT and FQNNGV. The CDR3 covers 14 residues.